The 2 T cell receptor beta chains given below trace back to one sample, sequenced in a study of blood T cell repertoires in COVID-19. The protocol was immunoSEQ multiplex PCR, while the TCRdb copy is restricted to in-frame clones and leaves out a portion. The sample lists under 250,000 clones; roughly 80% were seen once. Specimen: peripheral blood. The receptors derive from a woman aged 18-35 years with acute or convalescent COVID-19.

The chain has TRBV4-3 and TRBJ2-1; no reliable D call. Germline V gene data show CDR1 as LGHNA and CDR2 as YSLEER. This CDR3 region has 12 residues. V was cut by 1 base and J by 10 bases, with 8 bases left in between. CDR3 bases: TGCGCCAGCAGCCAAGTCGCCGGGGAGCAGTTCTTC. This codes for CASSQVAGEQFF.

This clone occurred a few times. The DNA of the CDR3 is TGTGCCAGCAACACGAGGGCGGAAGATGGTGTGACTGCTGGAAACACCATATATTTT. Translated: CASNTRAEDGVTAGNTIYF. This chain uses TRBV9 with TRBJ1-3, with unresolved D. Germline V gene data show CDR1 as SGDLS and CDR2 as YYNGEE. V shed 6 bases and J shed 2 bases, with 27 bases lying between them. The CDR3 consists of 19 residues.